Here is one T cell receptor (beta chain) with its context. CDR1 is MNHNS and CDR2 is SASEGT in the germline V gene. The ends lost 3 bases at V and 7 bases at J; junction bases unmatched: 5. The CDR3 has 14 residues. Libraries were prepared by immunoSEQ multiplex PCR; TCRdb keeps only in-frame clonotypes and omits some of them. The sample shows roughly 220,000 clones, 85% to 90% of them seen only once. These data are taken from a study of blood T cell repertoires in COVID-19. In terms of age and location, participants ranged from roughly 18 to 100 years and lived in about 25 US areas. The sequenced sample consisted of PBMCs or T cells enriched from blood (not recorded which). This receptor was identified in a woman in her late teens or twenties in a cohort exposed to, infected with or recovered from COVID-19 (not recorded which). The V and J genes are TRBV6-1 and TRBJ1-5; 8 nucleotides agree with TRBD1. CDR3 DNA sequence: TGTGCCAGCAGTGACAGGGGGCTTAACCAGCCCCAGCATTTT. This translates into CASSDRGLNQPQHF.